One and the same sample provided the 2 T cell receptor beta chains below, sequenced in a study of blood T cell repertoires in COVID-19. Only in-frame clones appear in the TCRdb table, and some are missing; sequencing was by immunoSEQ multiplex PCR. Of 50,000 or so clones in the sample, more than 75% are singletons; the top ten hold 2% to 2.5%. Sequencing used peripheral blood. These receptors all come from a woman aged 55-69 years with acute or convalescent COVID-19.

The rearrangement joins TRBV19 to TRBJ1-2; TRBD1 matches at 7 bases. Germline V gene sequence: CDR1 LNHDA, CDR2 SQIVND (reference sequence). This CDR3 contains 17 residues. Trimming cost V 6 bases and J 4 bases; bases outside gene matches: 17. CDR3 sequence: CASSSPTSGQRLYGYTF. CDR3 in DNA: TGTGCCAGTAGCTCTCCCACATCGGGACAGCGACTCTATGGCTACACCTTC.

The chain couples TRBV4-1 to TRBJ2-3; D gene unclear. Germline CDR1 MGHRA, CDR2 YSYEKL. V was pared by 2 bases and J by 5 bases, with 8 bases between. The CDR3 runs to 13 residues. The chain's CDR3 is CASSQYAEDTQYF. In DNA, the CDR3 is TGCGCCAGCAGCCAATACGCGGAAGATACGCAGTATTTT.